The sequence of this TCR beta chain was determined in a study of response to subunit inactivated influenza vaccine. This CDR3 spans 15 amino acids. Trimming took 0 bases from V and 9 from J, leaving 15 bases between them. Germline values: CDR1 SGHAT, CDR2 FQNNGV. TCRdb re-called the RT-PCR reads with MiXCR, one entry per CDR3 protein. The sample lists 300,000 to 350,000 distinct CDR3 sequences, approximately 21% occurring once. The source of this sequence is a man between 50 and 69 years old who received an inactivated influenza vaccine. V usage is TRBV11-2 and J usage is TRBJ2-1, with a possible D match to TRBD1 (6 bases). The specimen comprised PBMCs from blood, sampled approximately 20 months after vaccination. In DNA, the CDR3 is TGTGCCAGCAGCTTAGATCGTAGCAGGGGCGGTGAGCAGTTCTTC. Amino acids: CASSLDRSRGGEQFF.